This TCR beta chain was captured by sequencing in a study of PD-1 blockade in classical Hodgkin lymphoma (dated by TCRdb to 2018 to 2021). Turning to the overall study: Nivolumab dosing was 3 mg/kg intravenously every 2 weeks, continuing until either disease progression or unacceptable toxicity. The study used CyTOF and TCR beta sequencing to define a peripheral blood immune signature of response to PD-1 blockade in classical Hodgkin lymphoma. Study-wide findings and limitations: Newly diagnosed patients were reported to have lower baseline TCR diversity than healthy donors, and relapsed/refractory patients were reported to have lower baseline TCR diversity still. The study covered only a single clinical trial cohort, and the causes of the repertoire differences, possibly disease activity or prior therapy, were still not defined. A significant rise by C4D1 was seen in CD4+ but not CD8+ TCR diversity (p=0.0027 vs p=0.16), with the rise being most apparent in complete responders (p=0.02). Baseline diversity similar to that of newly diagnosed patients was observed in trial patients achieving complete response, whereas significantly lower diversity was observed in partial responders and progressors. Lower diversity was seen in patients whose nivolumab began less than 1 year after ASCT, and these patients were left out of later analyses so that immune reconstitution would not confound the results.

As regards this clone: Its antigen remains undetermined. No base-level quality is on record; no much larger clone is a single base apart.

V has 2 bases trimmed and J has 5 bases trimmed; junction bases matching no gene number 2. The CDR3 covers 13 residues, taking in both the cysteine and the phenylalanine. The DNA shown is the 39-base CDR3, in frame from base 1. According to the germline V gene, CDR1 reads MNHEY and CDR2 reads SVGAGI. Genomic DNA was isolated using the Qiagen DNeasy kit from unsorted PBMCs as well as from negatively selected CD4+ and CD8+ fractions. Using primers that anneal to V and J segments, immunoSEQ multiplex PCR amplified the TCR beta CDR3 regions. A synthetic immune receptor repertoire was used to minimize amplification bias, and any residual bias was removed computationally once sequencing was done. The paper's processing steps were these. Repertoire diversity was quantified as the Shannon entropy index using custom Python scripts. Unsorted, CD4+ and CD8+ repertoires were analyzed separately, except in combined analyses where CD4+ and CD8+ sequences were merged in silico. Clonal expansion was defined as a frequency increase of at least 2-fold after treatment compared with C1D1, and clones undetected at baseline were assigned a pseudocount of 0.5. Singleton clones were defined as clones with 0 or 1 copy at C1D1, and non-singleton clones were defined as clones with 2 or more copies. By matching protein sequences in sorted samples from the same patient, clones expanded in unsorted samples were annotated as CD4+, CD8+ or unknown. Diversity changes from C1D1 to C4D1 were tested in paired samples using Wilcoxon tests. TCRdb took over this immuneACCESS table, retaining in-frame rearrangements with V and J assigned. Such tables are incomplete; in checked studies, under half of the missing clones stem from an unresolved V gene, and the remainder is unexplained. V and J calls and clone size are given by that table; D and trimming were obtained from the DNA. The sample table shows about 4,700 clones, and approximately 72% are seen once. Clones ranked in the top ten supply less than 80% of the sample.

Sample time point, as interpreted from the label and publication: cycle 2 day 1 (C2D1) of nivolumab. Every trial patient had relapsed following autologous stem cell transplantation, and prior brentuximab vedotin exposure was what differed among cohorts A, B and C. The trial cohort was composed of 56 patients with relapsed/refractory classical Hodgkin lymphoma, for whom complete response, partial response or progressive disease was recorded as best overall response. Single-agent nivolumab was administered to trial patients in the multi-cohort phase II CheckMate 205 trial. An independent review committee assessed best overall response using the 2007 International Working Group response criteria. Trial PBMCs were collected immediately before nivolumab initiation (C1D1) and during therapy at cycle 2 day 1 and cycle 4 day 1. After peripheral blood was drawn into 8 mL Vacutainer Cell Preparation Tubes, PBMCs were isolated by centrifugation and then cryopreserved.

The sequencing used peripheral blood mononuclear cells (PBMCs), collected before the second cycle of nivolumab. The V and J segments used are TRBV6-5 and TRBJ2-7; the central 8 bases match TRBD1. The receptor's source is a human donor with classical Hodgkin lymphoma. The CDR3 has the sequence CASSYTQGDEQYF. The DNA sequence is TGTGCCAGCAGTTACACACAGGGGGACGAGCAGTACTTC.